The sequence of this TCR beta chain was determined in a study of spatial heterogeneity in lung cancer. Study at large: Alpha-chain detections were consistently fewer than beta-chain detections among the sequences. Findings and limits, study-wide: Ubiquitous expanded tumor TCRs were observed in blood more at resection than follow-up.

Germline lookup yields CDR1 SEHNR and CDR2 FQNEAQ (reference sequence). Deletions cut 5 bases from V and 2 bases from J, with 11 bases between. The CDR3 extends over 14 amino acids. Time point here: sample taken at primary tumor resection. Sequencing was performed on whole RNA extracted from tumor and nontumor lung tissue, or from frozen PBMC, and the material was left unsorted. The approximately 77 donors had untreated early-stage non-small cell lung cancer. MiXCR, run by TCRdb on the 5' RACE reads, gives a single entry per CDR3 protein. This sample has about 21,000 distinct CDR3 sequences, with approximately 4.4% found just once. This clonotype was seen many times. Its target is unknown.

The sequence was collected from a male donor with early-stage non-small cell lung cancer. The sample consisted of PBMCs, taken at surgery. The V call is TRBV7-9, the J call TRBJ2-3, with D possibly called TRBD1 or TRBD2 (6 bases each). CDR3 bases: TGTGCCAGCAGCCTCGGGGGCTTCACAGATACGCAGTATTTT. This translates into CASSLGGFTDTQYF.